The 2 T cell receptor beta chains presented below share a single source sample, sequenced in a study of Graves' ophthalmopathy and Graves' hyperthyroidism. TCR beta CDR3 amplification used RNA transcripts. HTBI-primed first-round RT-PCR preceded second-round multiplex PCR. TCRdb called the multiplex PCR reads again in MiXCR, with one record for every CDR3 protein. The sample lists about 700,000 distinct CDR3 sequences; roughly two fifths were seen once. The sequencing sample was made of peripheral blood. The source is an adult man with Graves' ophthalmopathy.

The chain combines TRBV25-1 with TRBJ1-6; D is perhaps TRBD1 (5 bases). This CDR3 has 14 residues. Between the trimmed V and J ends, which lost 9 bases and 10 bases, there was a span of 19 bases. CDR1 MGHDK and CDR2 SYGVNS come from the germline V gene. The CDR3 region has the DNA TGTGCCAGTTTCAGGGTATTGGGCGGATCACCCCTCCACTTT. Protein product: CASFRVLGGSPLHF.

This chain uses TRBV5-4 with TRBJ2-7; D may be TRBD1 (6 bases). The CDR3 is made up of 14 amino acids. The V and J ends lost 3 bases and 1 base respectively, with 11 bases between them. CDR1 is SGHNT and CDR2 is YYREEE in the germline V gene (reference sequence). The CDR3, as DNA: TGTGCCAGCAGCTCAGGACAGAAATCCTACGAGCAGTACTTC. Translating gives CASSSGQKSYEQYF.